This T cell receptor (beta chain) was profiled in a study of Graves' ophthalmopathy and Graves' hyperthyroidism. The table lists this clonotype with many counts. Thyroid ultrasound, orbital computed tomography, TRAb, serum thyroxine and clinical symptoms formed the basis of diagnosis. RNA transcripts provided the template for amplifying TCR beta CDR3 regions. First-round RT-PCR relied on HTBI primers, and a second-round multiplex PCR came next. TCRdb called the multiplex PCR reads again in MiXCR, with one record for every CDR3 protein. The sample consists of hundreds of thousands of distinct CDR3 sequences, roughly 20% of them appearing once. Trimming shortened V by 8 bases and J by 4 bases, and 17 bases separated the two germline ends. The CDR3 runs to 14 residues. Germline values: CDR1 SGHTA, CDR2 FQGNSA.

The rearrangement links TRBV7-2 to TRBJ2-5, with TRBD1 as a possible D gene (6 bases). The material sequenced was peripheral blood. The clonotype comes from a woman younger than 30 with stable Graves' hyperthyroidism. Some clones in this sample may be carry-over from other donors' samples. DNA of the CDR3: TGTGCCAGCGGACGGGACACAGCGCGAGAGACCCAGTACTTC. Its protein is CASGRDTARETQYF.